The 12 T cell receptor beta chains given below trace back to one sample, sequenced in a study of cytomegalovirus exposure and HLA in healthy donors. PCR involved 60 Vbeta and 13 Jbeta primers. TCRdb's table, derived via immunoSEQ multiplex PCR, lists solely in-frame clones and lacks some. This sample has more than 85,000 clones, with around 73% found just once. The sequenced material came from PBMCs. These receptor sequences come from a middle-aged man in good health and CMV-seronegative.

This rearrangement joins TRBV6-1 to TRBJ1-3; D gene uncertain. The CDR3 is made up of 12 amino acids. The V end lost 2 bases, the J end lost 4 bases, and 3 bases lay between the germline ends. Germline V gives CDR1 MNHNS, CDR2 SASEGT. This chain's CDR3 is CASSETGNTIYF. The CDR3 nucleotides read TGTGCCAGCAGTGAAACAGGAAACACCATATATTTT.

This clone was counted only a few times. This chain joins TRBV25-1 and TRBJ2-6; D uncertain. Per the germline V gene, CDR1 is MGHDK and CDR2 is SYGVNS. The CDR3 has 16 amino acids. Trimming pared 6 bases from V and 0 bases from J, leaving 12 bases between. This chain's CDR3 is CASSKTPGSGANVLTF. In nucleotides, the CDR3 is TGTGCCAGCAGCAAAACCCCGGGCTCTGGGGCCAACGTCCTGACTTTC.

The chain carries TRBV6-6 and TRBJ1-6; the D gene is possibly TRBD1 (6 bases). The CDR3 has 15 amino acids. Germline CDR1 and CDR2: MNHNY and SVGAGI (reference sequence). Trimming pared 6 bases from V and 2 bases from J, leaving 11 bases between. In DNA form, the CDR3 reads TGTGCCAGCAGGTACAGGGAGACCTATAATTCACCCCTCCACTTT. It encodes CASRYRETYNSPLHF.

The V and J genes are TRBV4-3 and TRBJ1-6; no definite D call. The CDR3 extends over 18 amino acids. Trimming removed 0 bases from V and 6 bases from J, with 18 bases in between. CDR1 and CDR2 from the germline V gene are LGHNA and YSLEER. In DNA, the CDR3 is TGCGCCAGCAGCCAAGATCTTCGGGGTAGGAGTCGTAATTCACCCCTCCACTTT. It encodes CASSQDLRGRSRNSPLHF.

This clone occurred a few times. V is TRBV6-1 and J is TRBJ1-5; D is uncertain. Trimming cost V 2 bases and J 2 bases, with 10 bases left between them. In germline, CDR1 is MNHNS, CDR2 SASEGT. This CDR3 region has 15 residues. In nucleotides, the CDR3 is TGTGCCAGCAGTGAAACACCCGGGGGCAATCAGCCCCAGCATTTT. Residues: CASSETPGGNQPQHF.

The chain links TRBV25-1 to TRBJ2-7, with D possibly matching TRBD1 (7 bases). The germline V gene encodes CDR1 MGHDK and CDR2 SYGVNS. CDR3 size: 15 residues. The ends were cut back, 2 bases at V and 2 bases at J, with 13 bases in the middle. In DNA form, the CDR3 reads TGTGCCAGCAGTGAAAGGCAGGGGGGCCCCTACGAGCAGTACTTC. This gives the protein CASSERQGGPYEQYF.

V usage is TRBV19 and J usage is TRBJ1-5, with D unclear. V lost 1 base, J lost 1 base, and 5 bases lay in between. CDR3 length: 14 amino acids. The V gene's germline CDR1 is LNHDA and CDR2 SQIVND (reference sequence). The CDR3 reads CASSIGQSNQPQHF. In DNA form, the CDR3 reads TGTGCCAGTAGTATAGGGCAGAGCAATCAGCCCCAGCATTTT. The complete variable domain, with remaining parts taken from reference TRBV19 and TRBJ1-5, reads DGGITQSPKYLFRKEGQNVTLSCEQNLNHDAMYWYRQDPGQGLRLIYYSQIVNDFQKGDIAEGYSVSREKKESFPLTVTSAQKNPTAFYLCASSIGQSNQPQHFGDGTRLSIL.

This chain links TRBV4-3 with TRBJ2-2; the D gene is possibly TRBD2 (5 bases). V was clipped by 8 bases and J by 8 bases, with 12 bases between them. The CDR3 contains 12 residues. CDR1 is LGHNA, CDR2 YSLEER, per germline. The DNA for the CDR3 is TGCGCCAGCGGAGTGGGGAGAGGGGAGCTGTTTTTT. Translating it yields CASGVGRGELFF.

V gene TRBV4-3 combines with J gene TRBJ2-2, with D perhaps TRBD1 (6 bases). Germline V gene sequence: CDR1 LGHNA, CDR2 YSLEER. V was trimmed by 0 bases and J by 8 bases, leaving 13 bases between them. CDR3 size: 15 residues. CDR3 DNA sequence: TGCGCCAGCAGCCAAGAACAGGGCAACCCAGGGGAGCTGTTTTTT. Translating gives CASSQEQGNPGELFF.

The chain employs TRBV6-6 and TRBJ2-5; 8 bases map to TRBD1. TRBJ2-7 explains the end of the DNA better; the J call may be wrong. Germline CDR1 and CDR2: MNHNY and SVGAGI (reference sequence). The CDR3 sequence is 13 residues long. CDR3 in amino acids: CASSLTGANEQYF. The CDR3 DNA follows: TGTGCCAGCAGTTTGACAGGGGCCAACGAGCAGTACTTC.

This clone was counted between two and nine times. The CDR3 DNA reads as TGTGCCAGCAGCTACAGAGACGGCACAGATACGCAGTATTTT. Amino acids: CASSYRDGTDTQYF. This chain joins TRBV7-3 and TRBJ2-3; D ambiguous. This CDR3 has 14 amino acids. V dropped 4 bases and J dropped 1 base, with 9 bases sitting between them. The germline CDR1 and CDR2 sequences are SGHTA and FQGTGA. Full variable domain (rest looked up from reference TRBV7-3 and TRBJ2-3): GAGVSQTPSNKVTEKGKYVELRCDPISGHTALYWYRQSLGQGPEFLIYFQGTGAADDSGLPNDRFFAVRPEGSVSTLKIQRTERGDSAVYLCASSYRDGTDTQYFGPGTRLTVL.

This clone was found once. One junction end disagrees with the germline gene, perhaps due to a read error. CDR3 in amino acids: CASSPQRGDLLRAHF. The CDR3 DNA follows: TGTGCCAGCTCACCCCAGCGGGGGGATCTTCTACGAGCGCACTTC. The chain combines TRBV18 with TRBJ2-7; 9 bases fit TRBD2. The germline V gene has CDR1 KGHSH and CDR2 LQKENI. The CDR3 length is 15 residues.